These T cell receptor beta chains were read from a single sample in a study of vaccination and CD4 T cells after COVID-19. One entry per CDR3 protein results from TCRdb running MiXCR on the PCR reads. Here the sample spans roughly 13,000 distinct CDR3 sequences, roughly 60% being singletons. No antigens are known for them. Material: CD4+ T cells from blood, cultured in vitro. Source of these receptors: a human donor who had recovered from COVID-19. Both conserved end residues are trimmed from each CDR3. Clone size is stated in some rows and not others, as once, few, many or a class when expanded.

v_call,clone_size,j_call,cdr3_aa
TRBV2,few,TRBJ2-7,ASSDSGRYEQY
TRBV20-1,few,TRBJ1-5,SAVAMRGNQPQH
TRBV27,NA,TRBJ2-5,ASKVGGGQETQY
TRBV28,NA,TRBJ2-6,ASNQQPSISGANVLT
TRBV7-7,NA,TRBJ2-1,ASSRTSGSNEQF
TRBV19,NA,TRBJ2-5,ASRIAGAETQY
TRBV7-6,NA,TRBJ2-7,ASSLVRGEQY
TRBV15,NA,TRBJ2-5,ATSRDVQGRETQY
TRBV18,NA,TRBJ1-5,ASSPGGDQPQH
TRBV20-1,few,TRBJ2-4,STSLSGLTRRNIQY
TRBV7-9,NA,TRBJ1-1,ASVGQGNTEAF
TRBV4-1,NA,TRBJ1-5,ASSQEGRVWGQPQH
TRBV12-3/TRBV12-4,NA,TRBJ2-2,ASGGLAEMNTGELF
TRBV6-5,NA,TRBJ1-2,ASSYRRDRATNYGYT
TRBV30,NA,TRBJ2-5,AWSVSGGDIETQY
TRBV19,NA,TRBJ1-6,ASSTGAGSPLH
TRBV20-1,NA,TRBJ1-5,SATKGVNQPQH
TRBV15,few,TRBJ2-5,ATSRGGTTMSMGTQY
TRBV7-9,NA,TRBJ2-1,ASSPGTSGSGEQF
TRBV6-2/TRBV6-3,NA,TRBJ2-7,ASSGQGNSYEQY
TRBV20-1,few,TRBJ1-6,SARGGAGANSPLH
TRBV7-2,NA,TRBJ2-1,ASSRGVTLAGGSNEQF
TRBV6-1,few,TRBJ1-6,ASSEIDRDTYNSPLH
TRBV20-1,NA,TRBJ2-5,SGASGAQETQY
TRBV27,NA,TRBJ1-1,ASSSVGTEAF
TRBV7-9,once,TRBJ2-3,ASSFRGGWGTDTQY
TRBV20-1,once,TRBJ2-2,SALSQGGELF
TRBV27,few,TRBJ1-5,ASSRRRAMGPQH
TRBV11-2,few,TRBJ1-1,ASSLEAGVHEAF
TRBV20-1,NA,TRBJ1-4,SAREGGDEKLF
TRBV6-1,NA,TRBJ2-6,ASSALTANSGANVLT
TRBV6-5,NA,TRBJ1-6,ASSYSRNSPLH
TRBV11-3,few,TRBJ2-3,ASSLDGTSRDTQY
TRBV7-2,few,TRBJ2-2,ASSVSRDRALTGELF
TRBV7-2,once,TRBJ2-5,ASSRGLESVETQY
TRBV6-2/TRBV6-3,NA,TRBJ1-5,ASSYGAALPQH
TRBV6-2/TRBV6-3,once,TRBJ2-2,ASTVAGDTGELF
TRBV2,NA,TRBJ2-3,ASNQAGSPDTQY
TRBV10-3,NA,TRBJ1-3,AISESGGSGNTIY
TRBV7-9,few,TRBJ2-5,ASSFGSQGETQY
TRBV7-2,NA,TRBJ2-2,ASRKGDRGLTGELF
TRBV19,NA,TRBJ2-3,ASSIGDTQY
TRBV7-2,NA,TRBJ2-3,ASRGADTQY
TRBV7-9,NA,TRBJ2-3,ASSLALTGGPDTQY
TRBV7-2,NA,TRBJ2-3,ASSPPPLAGPARTQY
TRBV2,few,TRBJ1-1,ASSEALVRGTAF
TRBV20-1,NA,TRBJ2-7,SATRGPGTYEQY